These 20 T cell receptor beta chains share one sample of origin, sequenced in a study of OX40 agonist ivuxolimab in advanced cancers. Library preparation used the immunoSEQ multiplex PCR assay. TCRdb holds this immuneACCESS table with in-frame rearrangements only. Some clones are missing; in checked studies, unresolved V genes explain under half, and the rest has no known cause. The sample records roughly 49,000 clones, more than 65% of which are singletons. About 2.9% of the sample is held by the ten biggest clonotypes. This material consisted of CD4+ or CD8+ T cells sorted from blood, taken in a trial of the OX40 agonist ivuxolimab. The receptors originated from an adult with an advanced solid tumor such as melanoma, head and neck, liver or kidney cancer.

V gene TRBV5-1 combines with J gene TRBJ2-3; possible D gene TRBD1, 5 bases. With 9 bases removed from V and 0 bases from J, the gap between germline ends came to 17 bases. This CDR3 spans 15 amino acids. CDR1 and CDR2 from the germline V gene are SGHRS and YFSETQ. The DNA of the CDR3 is TGCGCCACCAGACCGACAGCACTTAGCACAGATACGCAGTATTTT. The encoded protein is CATRPTALSTDTQYF.

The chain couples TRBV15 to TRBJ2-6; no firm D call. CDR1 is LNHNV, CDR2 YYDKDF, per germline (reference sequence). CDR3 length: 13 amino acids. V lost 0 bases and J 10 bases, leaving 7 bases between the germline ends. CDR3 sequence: CATSRDRRNVLTF. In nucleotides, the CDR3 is TGTGCCACCAGCAGAGATAGGAGAAACGTCCTGACTTTC.

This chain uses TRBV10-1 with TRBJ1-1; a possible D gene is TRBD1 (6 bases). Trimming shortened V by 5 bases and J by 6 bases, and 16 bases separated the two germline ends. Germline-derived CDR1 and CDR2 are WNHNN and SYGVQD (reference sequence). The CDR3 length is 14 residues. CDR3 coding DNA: TGCGCCAGCAGTCGAGACAGGATAGCCCCTGAAGCTTTCTTT. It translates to CASSRDRIAPEAFF.

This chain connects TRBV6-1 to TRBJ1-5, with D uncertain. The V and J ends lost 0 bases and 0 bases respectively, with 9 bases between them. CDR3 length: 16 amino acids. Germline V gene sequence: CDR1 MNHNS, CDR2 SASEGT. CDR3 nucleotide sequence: TGTGCCAGCAGTGAAGCACAAGCTTATAGCAATCAGCCCCAGCATTTT. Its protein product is CASSEAQAYSNQPQHF.

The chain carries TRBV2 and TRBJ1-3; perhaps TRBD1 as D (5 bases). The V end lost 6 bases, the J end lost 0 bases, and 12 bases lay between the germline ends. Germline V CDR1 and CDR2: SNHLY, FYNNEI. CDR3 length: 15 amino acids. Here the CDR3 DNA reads TGTGCCAGCAGCCGCGGGACCATCTCTGGAAACACCATATATTTT. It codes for CASSRGTISGNTIYF.

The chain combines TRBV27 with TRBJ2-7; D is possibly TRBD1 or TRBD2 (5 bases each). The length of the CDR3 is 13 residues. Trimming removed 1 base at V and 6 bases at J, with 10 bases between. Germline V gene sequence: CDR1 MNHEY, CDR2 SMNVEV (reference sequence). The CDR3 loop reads CASSLYGGGEQYF. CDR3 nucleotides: TGTGCCAGCAGTTTATATGGGGGTGGCGAGCAGTACTTC.

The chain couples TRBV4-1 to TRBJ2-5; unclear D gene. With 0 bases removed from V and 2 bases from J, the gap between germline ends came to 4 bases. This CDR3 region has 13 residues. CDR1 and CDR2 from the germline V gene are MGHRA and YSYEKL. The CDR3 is CASSQELQETQYF. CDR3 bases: TGCGCCAGCAGCCAAGAATTGCAAGAGACCCAGTACTTC.

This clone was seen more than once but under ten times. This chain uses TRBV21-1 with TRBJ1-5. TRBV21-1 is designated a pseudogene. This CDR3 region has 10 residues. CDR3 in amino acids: CASTPKTQHF. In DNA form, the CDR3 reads TGTGCCAGCACCCCTAAGACCCAGCATTTT.

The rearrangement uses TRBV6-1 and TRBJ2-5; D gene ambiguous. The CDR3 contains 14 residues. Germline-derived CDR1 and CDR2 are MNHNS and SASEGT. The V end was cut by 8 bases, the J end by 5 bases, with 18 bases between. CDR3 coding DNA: TGTGCCAGCGATCGGGCCTCCGTCGGGGAGACCCAGTACTTC. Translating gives CASDRASVGETQYF.

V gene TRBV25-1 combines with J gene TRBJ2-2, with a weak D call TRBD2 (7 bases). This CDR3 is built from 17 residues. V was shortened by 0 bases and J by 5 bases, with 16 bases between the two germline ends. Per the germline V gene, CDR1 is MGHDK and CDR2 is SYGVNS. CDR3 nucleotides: TGTGCCAGCAGTGAATATCTGGGGGGGCCCGTTACCGGGGAGCTGTTTTTT. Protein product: CASSEYLGGPVTGELFF.

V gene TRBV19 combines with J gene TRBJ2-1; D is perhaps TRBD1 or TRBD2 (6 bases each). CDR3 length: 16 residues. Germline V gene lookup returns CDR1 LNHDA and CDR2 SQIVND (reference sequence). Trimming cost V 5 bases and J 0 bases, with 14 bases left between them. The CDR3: CASSHRGVSSYNEQFF. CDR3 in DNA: TGTGCCAGTAGTCATAGGGGGGTGAGCTCCTACAATGAGCAGTTCTTC.

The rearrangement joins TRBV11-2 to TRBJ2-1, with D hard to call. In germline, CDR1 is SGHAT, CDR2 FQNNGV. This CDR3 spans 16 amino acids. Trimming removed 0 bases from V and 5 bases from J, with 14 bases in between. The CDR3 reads CASSLEGGRGDNEQFF. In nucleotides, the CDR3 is TGTGCCAGCAGCTTAGAGGGCGGCCGTGGGGACAATGAGCAGTTCTTC.

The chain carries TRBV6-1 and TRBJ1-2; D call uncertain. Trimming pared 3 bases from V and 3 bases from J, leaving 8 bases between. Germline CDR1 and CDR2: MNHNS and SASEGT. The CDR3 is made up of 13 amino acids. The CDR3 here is CASSESEYYGYTF. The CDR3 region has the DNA TGTGCCAGCAGTGAGTCAGAATACTATGGCTACACCTTC.

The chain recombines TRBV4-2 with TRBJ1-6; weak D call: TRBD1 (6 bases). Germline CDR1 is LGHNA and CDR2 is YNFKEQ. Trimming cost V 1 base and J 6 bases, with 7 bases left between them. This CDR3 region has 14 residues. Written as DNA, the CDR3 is TGTGCCAGCAGCCAAGCACAGGGTAATTCACCCCTCCACTTT. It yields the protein CASSQAQGNSPLHF.

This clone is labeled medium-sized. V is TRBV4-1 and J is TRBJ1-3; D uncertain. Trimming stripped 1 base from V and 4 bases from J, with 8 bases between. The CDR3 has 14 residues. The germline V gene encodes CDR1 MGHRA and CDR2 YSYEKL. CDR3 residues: CASSQVGPGNTIYF. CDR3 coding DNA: TGCGCCAGCAGCCAAGTGGGCCCGGGAAACACCATATATTTT.

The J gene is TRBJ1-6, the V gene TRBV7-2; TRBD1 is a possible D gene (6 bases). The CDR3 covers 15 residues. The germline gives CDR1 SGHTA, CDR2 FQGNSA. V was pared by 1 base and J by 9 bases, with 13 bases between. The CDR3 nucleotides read TGTGCCAGCAGCTTAGAGTGGGGGCGCTTTTCACCCCTCCACTTT. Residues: CASSLEWGRFSPLHF.

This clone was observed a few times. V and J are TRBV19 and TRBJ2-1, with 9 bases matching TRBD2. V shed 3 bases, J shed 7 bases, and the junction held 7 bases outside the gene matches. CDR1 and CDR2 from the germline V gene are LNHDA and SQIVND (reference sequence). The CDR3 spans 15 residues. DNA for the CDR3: TGTGCCAGTAGTATTTGGGCGGGGGGGATTAATGAGCAGTTCTTC. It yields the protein CASSIWAGGINEQFF.

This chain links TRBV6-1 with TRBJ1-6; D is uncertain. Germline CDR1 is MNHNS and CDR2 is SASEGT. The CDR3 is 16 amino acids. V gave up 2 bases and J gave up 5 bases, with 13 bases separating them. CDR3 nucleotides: TGTGCCAGCAGTGAATCGTCCGGGCCGCATAATTCACCCCTCCACTTT. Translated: CASSESSGPHNSPLHF.

CDR3 sequence (DNA): TGTGCCAGCAGTTACGGCGGGGGGACATACAATGAGCAGTTCTTC. It codes for CASSYGGGTYNEQFF. This rearrangement joins TRBV6-6 to TRBJ2-1, with 8 bases lining up with TRBD2. V dropped 2 bases and J dropped 4; count of bases not matched to a gene: 4. The CDR3 runs to 15 residues. Germline CDR1 reads MNHNY; CDR2 reads SVGAGI (reference sequence).

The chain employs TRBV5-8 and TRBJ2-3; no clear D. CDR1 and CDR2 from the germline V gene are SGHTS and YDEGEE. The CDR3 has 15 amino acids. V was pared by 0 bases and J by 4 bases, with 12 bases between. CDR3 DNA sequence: TGTGCCAGCAGCTTGGCACTTCTCCTGGCAGATACGCAGTATTTT. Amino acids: CASSLALLLADTQYF. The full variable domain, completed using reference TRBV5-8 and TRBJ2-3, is EAGVTQSPTHLIKTRGQQATLRCSPISGHTSVYWYQQALGLGLQFLLWYDEGEERNRGNFPPRFSGRQFPNYSSELNVNALELEDSALYLCASSLALLLADTQYFGPGTRLTVL.